The 14 T cell receptor beta chains below all came from one sample that was sequenced in a study of technical replicates of blood from a handful of donors. TCRdb keeps only in-frame clones here, not all; method: immunoSEQ multiplex PCR. The sample contains about 67,000 clones, nearly 98% of which appear only once. What was sequenced was T cells isolated from PBMCs. All receptors come from a human donor in good health.

V and J are TRBV7-3 and TRBJ1-4, with 8 positions matching TRBD1. The CDR3 has 14 residues. V gave up 5 bases and J gave up 8 bases; unmatched junction bases: 7. Germline assignment: CDR1 SGHTA and CDR2 FQGTGA. The CDR3 DNA reads as TGTGCCAGCAGCGAGGACAGGGAATTGGAAAAACTGTTTTTT. Protein: CASSEDRELEKLFF.

This chain connects TRBV7-9 to TRBJ2-5; D is possibly TRBD1 (6 bases). Trimming stripped 3 bases from V and 1 base from J, with 12 bases between. The CDR3 runs to 15 residues. Germline lookup yields CDR1 SEHNR and CDR2 FQNEAQ (reference sequence). In nucleotides, the CDR3 is TGTGCCAGCAGCTTTTCCAGGGGCCTCCAAGAGACCCAGTACTTC. This sequence encodes CASSFSRGLQETQYF.

The chain has TRBV13 and TRBJ2-5; D is ambiguous. Per germline, CDR1 PRHDT and CDR2 FYEKMQ (reference sequence). The CDR3 has 11 residues. V was pared by 4 bases and J by 3 bases, with 3 bases between. CDR3 sequence reads: CASSSKETQYF. The DNA for the CDR3 is TGTGCCAGCAGCTCCAAAGAGACCCAGTACTTC.

The V call is TRBV4-1, the J call TRBJ1-1; a weak D match, TRBD1 (5 bases). CDR3 length: 15 amino acids. Germline values: CDR1 MGHRA, CDR2 YSYEKL. Trimming took 0 bases from V and 1 from J, leaving 9 bases between them. CDR3 bases: TGCGCCAGCAGCCAAGATCTTGGGGCGAACACTGAAGCTTTCTTT. Its protein is CASSQDLGANTEAFF.

The V gene is TRBV7-2, the J gene TRBJ2-7, with D maybe TRBD1 (6 bases). Germline-derived CDR1 and CDR2 are SGHTA and FQGNSA. Trimming took 5 bases from V and 2 from J, leaving 19 bases between them. The CDR3 has 16 residues. CDR3 bases: TGTGCCAGCAGCCCAAATCTAGAGGGGGTGGCCTACGAGCAGTACTTC. It specifies CASSPNLEGVAYEQYF.

This clone has a handful of counts. The rearrangement uses TRBV7-3 and TRBJ1-1; TRBD1 might be the D (5 bases). CDR1 is SGHTA, CDR2 FQGTGA, per germline. The CDR3 consists of 14 residues. V lost 1 base, J lost 0 bases, and 6 bases lay in between. The CDR3 spells CASSLKGLNTEAFF. In DNA, the CDR3 is TGTGCCAGCAGCTTAAAGGGGCTGAACACTGAAGCTTTCTTT.

The genes are TRBV28 and TRBJ2-2; D gene ambiguous. V shed 9 bases and J shed 6 bases, with 17 bases lying between them. CDR3 length: 14 amino acids. Germline CDR1 MDHEN, CDR2 SYDVKM. The CDR3 coding sequence is TGTGCCAGTAACCTGGTCTCCGCGGCCGGGGAGCTGTTTTTT. Translating it yields CASNLVSAAGELFF.

The chain couples TRBV19 to TRBJ2-3; 8 bases agree with TRBD1. CDR3 length: 14 residues. Germline V lookup: CDR1 LNHDA, CDR2 SQIVND (reference sequence). The V and J ends lost 6 bases and 3 bases, in that order; junction bases with no gene match: 5. CDR3 region: CASRTDRETDTQYF. The CDR3 DNA follows: TGTGCCAGTAGGACGGACAGGGAGACAGATACGCAGTATTTT.

V is TRBV7-6 and J is TRBJ2-7, with D tentatively TRBD2 (5 bases). The CDR3 loop spans 16 amino acids. Trimming stripped 1 base from V and 3 bases from J, with 16 bases between. Germline V gene lookup returns CDR1 SGHVS and CDR2 FNYEAQ. The CDR3 protein is CASSLVDAAADYEQYF. CDR3 DNA: TGTGCCAGCAGCTTAGTCGATGCAGCGGCCGACTACGAGCAGTACTTC.

This clone was recorded once. The identical CDR3 is also encoded by other nucleotide sequences in the sample. The chain carries TRBV7-9 and TRBJ2-7; 12 bases map to TRBD2. The CDR3 consists of 15 residues. Trimming removed 5 bases from V and 4 bases from J; junction bases left unmatched: 6. Germline CDR1 is SEHNR and CDR2 is FQNEAQ (reference sequence). CDR3 loop: CASSLTSGRRYEQYF. In DNA form, the CDR3 reads TGTGCCAGCAGCCTGACTAGCGGGAGAAGGTACGAGCAGTACTTC. The entire variable domain, with the rest obtained from reference TRBV7-9 and TRBJ2-7, is as follows: DTGVSQNPRHKITKRGQNVTFRCDPISEHNRLYWYRQTLGQGPEFLTYFQNEAQLEKSRLLSDRFSAERPKGSFSTLEIQRTEQGDSAMYLCASSLTSGRRYEQYFGPGTRLTVT.

This chain links TRBV14 with TRBJ2-1; the match to TRBD1 covers 10 bases. The CDR3 extends over 15 amino acids. Germline CDR1 is SGHDN and CDR2 is FVKESK. Unmatched junction bases numbered 3, after V lost 3 bases and J lost 4 bases. CDR3 coding DNA: TGTGCCAGCAGCCAGCCGGGACAGGGGTACAATGAGCAGTTCTTC. Translating it yields CASSQPGQGYNEQFF. The full variable domain, its missing parts supplied by reference TRBV14 and TRBJ2-1, is EAGVTQFPSHSVIEKGQTVTLRCDPISGHDNLYWYRRVMGKEIKFLLHFVKESKQDESGMPNNRFLAERTGGTYSTLKVQPAELEDSGVYFCASSQPGQGYNEQFFGPGTRLTVL.

The count of this clone is one. Here the CDR3 reads CASSEGGGHGYTF. The DNA of the CDR3 is TGCGCCAGCAGTGAAGGGGGGGGACATGGCTACACCTTC. The chain uses TRBV23-1 and TRBJ1-2; D possibly corresponds to TRBD1 (6 bases). TRBV23-1 counts as an open reading frame of uncertain function. There are 13 residues in the CDR3. V was trimmed by 5 bases and J by 6 bases, leaving 13 bases between them.

This clone was picked up one time. The chain couples TRBV11-3 to TRBJ1-1; D is ambiguous. V shed 1 base and J shed 8 bases, with 14 bases lying between them. Germline V lookup: CDR1 SGHNT, CDR2 YENEEA. CDR3 size: 14 residues. The CDR3 protein is CASSLVRDAGEAFF. Written as DNA, the CDR3 is TGTGCCAGCAGCTTAGTTCGGGATGCGGGGGAAGCTTTCTTT.

The J gene is TRBJ2-2, the V gene TRBV7-3; D not certain. In germline, CDR1 is SGHTA, CDR2 FQGTGA. This CDR3 contains 15 residues. Trimming took 4 bases from V and 1 from J, leaving 10 bases between them. The CDR3 region has the DNA TGTGCCAGCAGCTCCCCAGACTTGAACACCGGGGAGCTGTTTTTT. Translating it yields CASSSPDLNTGELFF.